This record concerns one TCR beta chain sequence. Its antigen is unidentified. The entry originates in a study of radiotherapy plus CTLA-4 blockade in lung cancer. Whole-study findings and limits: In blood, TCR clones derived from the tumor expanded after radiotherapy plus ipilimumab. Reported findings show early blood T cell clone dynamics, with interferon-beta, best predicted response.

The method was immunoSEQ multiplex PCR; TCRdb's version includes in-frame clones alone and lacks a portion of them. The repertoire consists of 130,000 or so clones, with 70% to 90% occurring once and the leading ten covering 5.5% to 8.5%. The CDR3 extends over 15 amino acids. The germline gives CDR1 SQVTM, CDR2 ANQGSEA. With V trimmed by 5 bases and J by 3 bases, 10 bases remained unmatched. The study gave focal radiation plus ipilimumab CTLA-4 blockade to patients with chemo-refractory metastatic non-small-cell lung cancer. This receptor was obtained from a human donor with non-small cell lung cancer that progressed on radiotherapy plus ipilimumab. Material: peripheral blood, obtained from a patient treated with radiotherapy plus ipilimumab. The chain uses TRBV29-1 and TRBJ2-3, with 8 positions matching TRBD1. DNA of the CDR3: TGCAGCGTTCAACCGACAGGGGTATGGACAGATACGCAGTATTTT. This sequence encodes CSVQPTGVWTDTQYF.